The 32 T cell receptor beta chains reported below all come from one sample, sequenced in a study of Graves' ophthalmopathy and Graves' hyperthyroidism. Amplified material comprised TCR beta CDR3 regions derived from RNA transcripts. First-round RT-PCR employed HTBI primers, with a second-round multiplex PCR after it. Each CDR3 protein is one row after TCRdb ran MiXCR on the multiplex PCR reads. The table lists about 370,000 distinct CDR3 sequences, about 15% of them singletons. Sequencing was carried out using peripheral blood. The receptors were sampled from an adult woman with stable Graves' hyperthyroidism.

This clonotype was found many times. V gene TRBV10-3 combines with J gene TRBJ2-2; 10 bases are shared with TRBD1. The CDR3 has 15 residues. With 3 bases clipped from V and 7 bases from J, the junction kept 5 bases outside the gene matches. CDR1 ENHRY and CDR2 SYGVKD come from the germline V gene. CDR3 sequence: CAISDQTGGYGELFF. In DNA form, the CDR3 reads TGTGCCATCAGTGACCAGACAGGGGGCTACGGGGAGCTGTTTTTT.

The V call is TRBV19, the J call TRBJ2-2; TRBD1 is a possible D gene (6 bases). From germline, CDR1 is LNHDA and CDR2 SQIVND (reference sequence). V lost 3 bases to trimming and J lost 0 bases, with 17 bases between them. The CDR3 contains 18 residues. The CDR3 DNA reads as TGTGCCAGTAGTATCAGGGTCGGACAGACCCCGAACACCGGGGAGCTGTTTTTT. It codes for CASSIRVGQTPNTGELFF.

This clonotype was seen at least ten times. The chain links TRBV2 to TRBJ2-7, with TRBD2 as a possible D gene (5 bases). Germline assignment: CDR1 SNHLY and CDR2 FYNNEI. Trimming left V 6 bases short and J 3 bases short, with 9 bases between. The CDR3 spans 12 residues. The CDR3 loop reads CASRRTSYEQYF. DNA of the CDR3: TGTGCCAGCAGACGCACTAGCTACGAGCAGTACTTC.

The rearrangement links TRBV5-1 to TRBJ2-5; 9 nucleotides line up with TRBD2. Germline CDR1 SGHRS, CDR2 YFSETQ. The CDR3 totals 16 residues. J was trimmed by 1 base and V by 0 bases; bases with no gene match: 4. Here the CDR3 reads CASSLDPAGGQETQYF. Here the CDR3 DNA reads TGCGCCAGCAGCTTGGATCCAGCGGGAGGCCAAGAGACCCAGTACTTC.

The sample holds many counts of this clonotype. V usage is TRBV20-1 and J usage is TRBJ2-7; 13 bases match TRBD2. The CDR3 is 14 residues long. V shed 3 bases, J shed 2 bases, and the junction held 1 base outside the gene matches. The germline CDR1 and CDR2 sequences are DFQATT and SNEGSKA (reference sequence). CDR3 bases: TGCAGTGCTAGCGGGACTAGCGGGACCTACGAGCAGTACTTC. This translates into CSASGTSGTYEQYF.

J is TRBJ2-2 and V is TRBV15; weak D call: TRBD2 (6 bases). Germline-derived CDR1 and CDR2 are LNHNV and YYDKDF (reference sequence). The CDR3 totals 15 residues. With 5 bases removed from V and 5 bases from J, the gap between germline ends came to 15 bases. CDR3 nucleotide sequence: TGTGCCACCAGCCCGAAAGCGGGCTGGACCGGGGAGCTGTTTTTT. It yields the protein CATSPKAGWTGELFF.

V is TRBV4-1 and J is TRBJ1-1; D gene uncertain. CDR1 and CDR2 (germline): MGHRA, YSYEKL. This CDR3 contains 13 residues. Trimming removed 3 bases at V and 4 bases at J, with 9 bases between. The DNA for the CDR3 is TGCGCCAGCAGCCAGGCAATTAGCACTGAAGCTTTCTTT. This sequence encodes CASSQAISTEAFF.

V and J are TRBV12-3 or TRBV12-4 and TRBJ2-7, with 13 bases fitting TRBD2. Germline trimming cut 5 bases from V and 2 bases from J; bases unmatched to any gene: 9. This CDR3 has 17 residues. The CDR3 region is CASSGRLAGGLTYEQYF. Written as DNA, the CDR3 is TGTGCCAGCAGTGGAAGACTAGCGGGAGGCCTCACCTACGAGCAGTACTTC.

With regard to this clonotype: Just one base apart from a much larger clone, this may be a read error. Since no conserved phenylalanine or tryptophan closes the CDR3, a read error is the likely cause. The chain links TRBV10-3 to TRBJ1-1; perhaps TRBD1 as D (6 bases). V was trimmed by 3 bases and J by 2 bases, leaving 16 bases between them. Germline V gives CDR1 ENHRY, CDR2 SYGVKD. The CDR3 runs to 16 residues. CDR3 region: CAISDPKGQTNTEAFL. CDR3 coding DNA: TGTGCCATCAGTGACCCTAAAGGACAGACAAACACTGAAGCTTTCTTG.

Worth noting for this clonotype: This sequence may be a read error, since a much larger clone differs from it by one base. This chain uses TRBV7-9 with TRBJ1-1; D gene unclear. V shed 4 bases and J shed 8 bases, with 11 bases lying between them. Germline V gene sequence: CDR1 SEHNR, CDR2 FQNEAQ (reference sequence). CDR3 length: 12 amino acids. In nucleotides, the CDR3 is TGTGCCAGCAGCTCATACGCAGTGGAAGCTTTCTTT. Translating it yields CASSSYAVEAFF.

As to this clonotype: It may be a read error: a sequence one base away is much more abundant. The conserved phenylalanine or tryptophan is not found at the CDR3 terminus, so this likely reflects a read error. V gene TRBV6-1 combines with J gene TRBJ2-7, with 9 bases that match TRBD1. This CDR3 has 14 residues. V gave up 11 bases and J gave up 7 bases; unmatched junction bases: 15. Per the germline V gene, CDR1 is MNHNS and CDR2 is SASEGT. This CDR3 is CAAGRDRVVGEQYL. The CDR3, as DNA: TGTGCCGCTGGGCGGGACAGGGTGGTGGGGGAGCAGTACCTC.

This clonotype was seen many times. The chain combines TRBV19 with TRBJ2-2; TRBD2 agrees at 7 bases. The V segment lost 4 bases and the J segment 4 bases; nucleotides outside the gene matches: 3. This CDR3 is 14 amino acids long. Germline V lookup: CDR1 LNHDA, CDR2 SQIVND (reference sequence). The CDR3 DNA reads TGTGCCAGTAGTAGAAGCGGGGCCACCGGGGAGCTGTTTTTT. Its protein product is CASSRSGATGELFF. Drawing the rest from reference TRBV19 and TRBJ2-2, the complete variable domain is DGGITQSPKYLFRKEGQNVTLSCEQNLNHDAMYWYRQDPGQGLRLIYYSQIVNDFQKGDIAEGYSVSREKKESFPLTVTSAQKNPTAFYLCASSRSGATGELFFGEGSRLTVL.

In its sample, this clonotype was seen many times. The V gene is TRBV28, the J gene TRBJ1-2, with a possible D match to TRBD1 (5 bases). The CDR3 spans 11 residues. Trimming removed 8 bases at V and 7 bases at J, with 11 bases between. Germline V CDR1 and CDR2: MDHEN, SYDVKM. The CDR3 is CASGREAGYTF. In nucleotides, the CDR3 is TGTGCCAGCGGCAGGGAAGCTGGCTACACCTTC.

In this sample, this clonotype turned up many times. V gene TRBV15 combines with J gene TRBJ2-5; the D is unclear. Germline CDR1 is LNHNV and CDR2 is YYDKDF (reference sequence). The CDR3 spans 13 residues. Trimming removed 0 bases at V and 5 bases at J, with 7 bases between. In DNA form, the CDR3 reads TGTGCCACCAGCAGAGATCAGTGGGAGACCCAGTACTTC. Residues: CATSRDQWETQYF.

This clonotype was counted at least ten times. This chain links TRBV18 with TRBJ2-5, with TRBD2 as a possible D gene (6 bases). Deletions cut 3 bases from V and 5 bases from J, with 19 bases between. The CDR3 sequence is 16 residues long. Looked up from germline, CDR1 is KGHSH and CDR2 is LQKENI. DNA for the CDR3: TGTGCCAGCTCACCCCCGAAGAACGCGGGACCGGAGACCCAGTACTTC. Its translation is CASSPPKNAGPETQYF.

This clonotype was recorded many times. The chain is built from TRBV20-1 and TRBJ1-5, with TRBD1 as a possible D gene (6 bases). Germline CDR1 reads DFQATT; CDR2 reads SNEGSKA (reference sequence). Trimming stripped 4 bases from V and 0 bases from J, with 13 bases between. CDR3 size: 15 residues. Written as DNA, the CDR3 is TGCAGTGCTATCCTCGGGGGCTATAGCAATCAGCCCCAGCATTTT. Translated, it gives CSAILGGYSNQPQHF.

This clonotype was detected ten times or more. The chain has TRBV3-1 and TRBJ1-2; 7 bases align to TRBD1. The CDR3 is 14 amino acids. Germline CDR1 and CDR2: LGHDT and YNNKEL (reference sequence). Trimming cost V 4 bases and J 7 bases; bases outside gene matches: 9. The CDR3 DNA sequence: TGTGCCAGCAGCCCCTCCGCGACAGGGAGTGGCTACACCTTC. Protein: CASSPSATGSGYTF.

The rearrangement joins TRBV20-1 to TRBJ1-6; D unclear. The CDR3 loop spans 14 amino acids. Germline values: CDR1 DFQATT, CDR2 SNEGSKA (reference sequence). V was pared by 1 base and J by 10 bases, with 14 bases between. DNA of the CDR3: TGCAGTGCTAGAGTAGCAGGTGATGGCTCACCCCTCCACTTT. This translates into CSARVAGDGSPLHF.

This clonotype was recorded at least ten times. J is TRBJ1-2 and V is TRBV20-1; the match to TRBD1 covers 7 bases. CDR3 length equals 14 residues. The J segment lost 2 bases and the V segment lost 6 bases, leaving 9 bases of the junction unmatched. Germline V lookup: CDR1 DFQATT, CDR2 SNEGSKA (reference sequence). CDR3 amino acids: CSARPGQQNYGYTF. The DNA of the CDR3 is TGCAGTGCACGACCGGGACAGCAAAACTATGGCTACACCTTC.

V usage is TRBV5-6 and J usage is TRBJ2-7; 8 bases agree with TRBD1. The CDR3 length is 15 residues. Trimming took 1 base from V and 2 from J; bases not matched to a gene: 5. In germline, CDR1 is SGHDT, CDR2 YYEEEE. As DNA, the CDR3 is TGTGCCAGCAGCTTGCCAACGGGACAGGCCTACGAGCAGTACTTC. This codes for CASSLPTGQAYEQYF.

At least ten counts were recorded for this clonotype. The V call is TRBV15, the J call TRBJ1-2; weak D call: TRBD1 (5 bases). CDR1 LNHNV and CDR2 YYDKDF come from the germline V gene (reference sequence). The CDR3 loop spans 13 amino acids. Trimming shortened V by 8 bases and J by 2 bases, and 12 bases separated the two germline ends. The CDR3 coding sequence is TGTGCCACCGCCCTAGACAGAAACTATGGCTACACCTTC. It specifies CATALDRNYGYTF.

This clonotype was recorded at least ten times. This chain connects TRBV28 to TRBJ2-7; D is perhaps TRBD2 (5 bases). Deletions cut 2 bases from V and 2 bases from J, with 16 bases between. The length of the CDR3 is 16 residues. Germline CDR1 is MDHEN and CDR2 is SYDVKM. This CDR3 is CASSLSKGRAAYEQYF. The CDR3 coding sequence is TGTGCCAGCAGTTTAAGTAAAGGGCGGGCCGCCTACGAGCAGTACTTC.

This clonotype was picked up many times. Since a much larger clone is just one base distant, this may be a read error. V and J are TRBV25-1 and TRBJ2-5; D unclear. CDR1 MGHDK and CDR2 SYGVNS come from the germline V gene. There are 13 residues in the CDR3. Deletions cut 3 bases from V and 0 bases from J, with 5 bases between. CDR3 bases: TGTGCCAGCAGTGAGACGTACCAAGAGACCCAGTACTTC. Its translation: CASSETYQETQYF. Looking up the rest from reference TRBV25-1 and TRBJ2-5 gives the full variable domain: EADIYQTPRYLVIGTGKKITLECSQTMGHDKMYWYQQDPGMELHLIHYSYGVNSTEKGDLSSESTVSRIRTEHFPLTLESARPSHTSQYLCASSETYQETQYFGPGTRLLVL.

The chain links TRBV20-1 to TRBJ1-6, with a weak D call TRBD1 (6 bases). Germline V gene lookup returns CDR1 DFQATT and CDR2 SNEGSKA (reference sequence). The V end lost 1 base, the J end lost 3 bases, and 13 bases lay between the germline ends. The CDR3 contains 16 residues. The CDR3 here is CSARASGQNYNSPLHF. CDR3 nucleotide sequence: TGCAGTGCTAGAGCCTCTGGACAGAACTATAATTCACCCCTCCACTTT.

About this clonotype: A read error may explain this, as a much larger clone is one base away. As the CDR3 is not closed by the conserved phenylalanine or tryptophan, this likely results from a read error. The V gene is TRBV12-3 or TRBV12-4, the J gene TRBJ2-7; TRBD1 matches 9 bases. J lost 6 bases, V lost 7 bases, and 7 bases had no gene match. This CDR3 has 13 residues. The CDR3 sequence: CASTLLDRGEQYL. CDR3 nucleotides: TGTGCCAGCACCCTACTGGACAGGGGCGAGCAGTACCTC.

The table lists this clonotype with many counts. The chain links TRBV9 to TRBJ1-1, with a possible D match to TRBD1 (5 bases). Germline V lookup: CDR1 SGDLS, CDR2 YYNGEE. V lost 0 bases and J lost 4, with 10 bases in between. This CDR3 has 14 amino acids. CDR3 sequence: CASSVASGGTEAFF. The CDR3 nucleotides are TGTGCCAGCAGCGTAGCGTCGGGGGGCACTGAAGCTTTCTTT.

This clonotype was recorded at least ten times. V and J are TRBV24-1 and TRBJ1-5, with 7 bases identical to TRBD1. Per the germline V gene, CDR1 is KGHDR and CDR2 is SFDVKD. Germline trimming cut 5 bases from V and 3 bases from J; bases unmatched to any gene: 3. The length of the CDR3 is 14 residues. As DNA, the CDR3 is TGTGCCACCAGTGGCACAGGGGTCAATCAGCCCCAGCATTTT. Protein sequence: CATSGTGVNQPQHF.

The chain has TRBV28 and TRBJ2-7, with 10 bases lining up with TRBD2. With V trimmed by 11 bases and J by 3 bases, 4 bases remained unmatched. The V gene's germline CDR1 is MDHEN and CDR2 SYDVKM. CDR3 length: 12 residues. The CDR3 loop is CAVGTSVYEQYF. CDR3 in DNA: TGTGCCGTGGGGACTAGCGTCTACGAGCAGTACTTC.

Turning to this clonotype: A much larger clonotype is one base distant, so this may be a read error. In DNA form, the CDR3 reads TGTGCCAGCAGTTTTAGGAGGGTCGGCTACACCTTC. It specifies CASSFRRVGYTF. The rearrangement links TRBV28 to TRBJ1-2; D ambiguous. Trimming took off 3 bases at V and 8 bases at J, with 10 bases between the two ends. Germline values: CDR1 MDHEN, CDR2 SYDVKM. There are 12 residues in the CDR3.

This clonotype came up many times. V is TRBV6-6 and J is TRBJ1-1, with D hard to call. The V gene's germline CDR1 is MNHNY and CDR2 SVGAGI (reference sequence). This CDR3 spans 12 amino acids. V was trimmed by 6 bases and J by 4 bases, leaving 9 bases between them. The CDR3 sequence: CASRLWVTEAFF. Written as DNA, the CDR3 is TGTGCCAGCAGGTTATGGGTCACTGAAGCTTTCTTT.

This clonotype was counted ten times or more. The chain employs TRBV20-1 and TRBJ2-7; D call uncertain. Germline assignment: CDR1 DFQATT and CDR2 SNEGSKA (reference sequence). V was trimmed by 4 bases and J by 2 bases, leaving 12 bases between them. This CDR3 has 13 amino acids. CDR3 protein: CSAKESGTYEQYF. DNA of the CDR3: TGCAGTGCTAAGGAGTCGGGTACCTACGAGCAGTACTTC.

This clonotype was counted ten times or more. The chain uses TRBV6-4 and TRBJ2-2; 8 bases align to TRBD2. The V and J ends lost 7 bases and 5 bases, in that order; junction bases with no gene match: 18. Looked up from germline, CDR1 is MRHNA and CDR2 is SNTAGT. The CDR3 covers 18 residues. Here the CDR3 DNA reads TGTGCCAGCACCCTTGCCTCGGACGGGACTAGTGAAACCGGGGAGCTGTTTTTT. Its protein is CASTLASDGTSETGELFF.